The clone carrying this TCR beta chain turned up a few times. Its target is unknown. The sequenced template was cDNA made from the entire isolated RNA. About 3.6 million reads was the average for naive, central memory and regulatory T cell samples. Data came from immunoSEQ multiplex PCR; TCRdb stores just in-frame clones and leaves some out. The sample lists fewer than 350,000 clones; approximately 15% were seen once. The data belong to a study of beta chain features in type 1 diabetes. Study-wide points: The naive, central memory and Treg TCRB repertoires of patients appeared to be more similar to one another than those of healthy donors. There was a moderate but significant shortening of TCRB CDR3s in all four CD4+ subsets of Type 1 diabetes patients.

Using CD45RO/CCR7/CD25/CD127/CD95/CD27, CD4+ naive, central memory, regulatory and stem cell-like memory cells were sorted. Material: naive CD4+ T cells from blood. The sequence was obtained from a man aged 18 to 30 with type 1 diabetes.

The CDR3 DNA reads TGTGCCAGCAGCCCGGTGGCGGGGGGGACAGATACGCAGTATTTT. Residues: CASSPVAGGTDTQYF. The chain uses TRBV7-9 and TRBJ2-3; 9 bases agree with TRBD2. Looked up from germline, CDR1 is SEHNR and CDR2 is FQNEAQ (reference sequence). This CDR3 comprises 15 residues. J was trimmed by 3 bases and V by 5 bases; bases with no gene match: 6.